Following are 9 T cell receptor beta chains from one sample sequenced in a study of T cells in Graves' hyperthyroidism and ophthalmopathy. RNA transcripts yielded amplified TCR beta CDR3 regions. A first-round RT-PCR of the TCR CDR3 used the HTBI primer set. TCRdb processed the multiplex PCR reads anew with MiXCR; each CDR3 protein has one entry. The table lists about 260,000 distinct CDR3 sequences, around 25% of them singletons. Sequences were obtained from blood. These receptors all come from a middle-aged man with Graves' hyperthyroidism that later progressed to Graves' ophthalmopathy.

This chain links TRBV6-1 with TRBJ2-7; possibly TRBD1 for D (5 bases). The V gene lost 2 bases and the J gene lost 6 bases, with 14 bases spanning the gap. The CDR3 has 14 residues. Per the germline V gene, CDR1 is MNHNS and CDR2 is SASEGT. The CDR3 loop reads CASSELQGLGEQYF. DNA of the CDR3: TGTGCCAGCAGTGAACTCCAGGGTTTGGGCGAGCAGTACTTC.

This clonotype was picked up many times. This chain uses TRBV20-1 with TRBJ1-1, with D perhaps matching TRBD1 (6 bases). Deletions cut 0 bases from V and 1 base from J, with 9 bases between. The germline V gene encodes CDR1 DFQATT and CDR2 SNEGSKA (reference sequence). The CDR3 covers 14 residues. Here the CDR3 reads CSARDKTGNTEAFF. The CDR3 nucleotides read TGCAGTGCTAGAGATAAGACAGGGAACACTGAAGCTTTCTTT.

This clonotype was found many times. The chain couples TRBV2 to TRBJ2-5, with D possibly being TRBD2 (6 bases). Per germline, CDR1 SNHLY and CDR2 FYNNEI. V gave up 8 bases and J gave up 5 bases, with 15 bases separating them. This CDR3 region has 13 residues. CDR3 protein: CASGNGRGETQYF. As DNA, the CDR3 is TGTGCCAGCGGCAACGGGAGAGGGGAGACCCAGTACTTC. The full variable domain, in which reference TRBV2 and TRBJ2-5 provide the parts outside the CDR3, is EPEVTQTPSHQVTQMGQEVILRCVPISNHLYFYWYRQILGQKVEFLVSFYNNEISEKSEIFDDQFSVERPDGSNFTLKIRSTKLEDSAMYFCASGNGRGETQYFGPGTRLLVL.

This clonotype showed up many times. A much more abundant neighbour one base away suggests this may be a read error. The V gene is TRBV4-1, the J gene TRBJ2-5; perhaps TRBD1 as D (6 bases). The CDR3 sequence is 13 residues long. CDR1 is MGHRA, CDR2 YSYEKL, per germline. Trimming cost V 4 bases and J 9 bases, with 15 bases left between them. This CDR3 reads CASSLAGAQAQYF. The CDR3 bases are TGCGCCAGCAGCCTGGCAGGGGCCCAAGCCCAGTACTTC.

As to this clonotype: It may be a read error: a sequence one base away is much more abundant. The genes are TRBV19 and TRBJ1-1; 9 positions agree with TRBD1. CDR1 is LNHDA and CDR2 is SQIVND in the germline V gene (reference sequence). The CDR3 consists of 15 residues. With 8 bases clipped from V and 6 bases from J, the junction kept 13 bases outside the gene matches. The CDR3 bases are TGTGCCAGTTGGGACAGGGCCAGCGGAATCCCTGAAGCTTTCTTT. It yields the protein CASWDRASGIPEAFF.

This chain joins TRBV29-1 and TRBJ1-1; D perhaps matches TRBD1 (5 bases). CDR1 is SQVTM and CDR2 is ANQGSEA in the germline V gene. This CDR3 comprises 15 residues. V dropped 3 bases and J dropped 5 bases, with 19 bases sitting between them. The DNA of the CDR3 is TGCAGCGTTGAGGTGTGGGGGGGAGCAGGTACTGAAGCTTTCTTT. Translating gives CSVEVWGGAGTEAFF.

The chain joins TRBV6-5 to TRBJ2-5; 9 nucleotides agree with TRBD1. The CDR3 contains 12 residues. Germline CDR1 and CDR2: MNHEY and SVGAGI. CDR3 bases: TGTGCGAGTGAAGGACAGGGGGAGACCCAGTACTTC. This codes for CASEGQGETQYF.

This clonotype was recorded at least ten times. The chain combines TRBV9 with TRBJ2-4, with 9 bases lining up with TRBD1. The CDR3 is made up of 16 amino acids. Germline CDR1 reads SGDLS; CDR2 reads YYNGEE. The trim removed 0 bases at V and 8 bases at J, leaving 9 bases unmatched. The CDR3 reads CASSVEDRGLSDIQYF. The CDR3 DNA reads TGTGCCAGCAGCGTAGAGGACAGGGGTTTATCGGACATTCAGTACTTC.

This clonotype has a count of ten or more. The V and J genes are TRBV6-1 and TRBJ1-2, with D perhaps matching TRBD1 (6 bases). V lost 5 bases to trimming and J lost 4 bases, with 14 bases between them. The CDR3 length is 14 residues. The germline V gene encodes CDR1 MNHNS and CDR2 SASEGT. CDR3 sequence: CASSQTGQSYGYTF. The CDR3 nucleotides read TGTGCCAGCAGTCAAACGGGACAAAGCTATGGCTACACCTTC.